The entry that follows covers one TCR beta chain sequence. These data come from a study of blood T cell repertoires in COVID-19. Study context: PBMCs, B-cell-depleted T cells, or T cells were the source of the cDNA or gDNA that made up the material.

All enrollees were roughly 18 to 90 years old and from around 25 US areas. Categorization into cohorts depended on clinical history that participants reported. The CDR3 covers 15 residues. Germline V CDR1 and CDR2: SGHRS, YFSETQ. V shed 1 base and J shed 8 bases, with 18 bases lying between them. Original methodology: Counts of nucleated cells, estimated from reference gene primer amplification, were obtained. This table comes from immunoSEQ multiplex PCR, and its TCRdb copy is limited to in-frame clones, with some not included. V, J and clone size reflect that table, while D and trimming were determined from the DNA. The table has some 350,000 clones, around 90% seen once.

This clonotype was obtained from a young man who had recovered from COVID-19. The chain combines TRBV5-1 with TRBJ1-1; D unclear. Source material: PBMCs or T cells enriched from blood (not recorded which). CDR3 protein: CASSLTREHRTEAFF. CDR3 sequence (DNA): TGCGCCAGCAGCTTGACCCGGGAGCACCGAACCGAAGCTTTCTTT.